The following is a T cell receptor beta chain sequence with its context. What it binds is not known. Trimming cost V 4 bases and J 8 bases, with 14 bases left between them. Germline values: CDR1 LGHDT, CDR2 YNNKEL (reference sequence). CDR3 length: 14 amino acids. This specimen comes from a study of T cell responses to AZD1222 COVID-19 vaccine. Background on the study: Second-dose timings of about 4 or about 12 weeks were pooled. Study-level findings and limits: Spike was spanned by vaccine-associated CD4 TCRs, with dominance at 160-218 and 743-854. Only six or seven AZD1222 recipients were seropositive at baseline. Nearly half of the spike-specific TCRs reportedly recognize variant regions that carry no mutations.

The table came from immunoSEQ multiplex PCR; TCRdb's copy has only in-frame clones and leaves some out. Seen here are roughly 100,000 clones, more than 85% observed once, and the top ten hold approximately 1.3%. V gene TRBV3-1 (or the pseudogene TRBV3-2) combines with J gene TRBJ1-4, with D perhaps matching TRBD1 (5 bases). The material was peripheral blood, obtained on day 0 of AZD1222 vaccination. The TCR originated in an adult in good health. CDR3 DNA sequence: TGTGCCAGCAGCCGGTCGGGGGTTGGGGAAAAACTGTTTTTT. It encodes CASSRSGVGEKLFF.